The next 22 T cell receptor beta chains were all read from a single sample in a study of T cell responses to AZD1222 COVID-19 vaccine. Using immunoSEQ multiplex PCR, the repertoire was profiled, and TCRdb retains in-frame clones only, with some absent. The data show about 150,000 clones, approximately 85% seen once. This sample comprised peripheral blood, obtained on day 0 of MenACWY control vaccination. The receptors come from an adult in good health.

The count of this clone is one. J is TRBJ1-4 and V is TRBV27; D is unclear. V lost 5 bases and J 0 bases, leaving 19 bases between the germline ends. Germline V gives CDR1 MNHEY, CDR2 SMNVEV (reference sequence). The CDR3 totals 18 residues. This CDR3 is CASSTLLKGGATNEKLFF. The CDR3 bases are TGTGCCAGCAGTACCCTATTAAAGGGTGGTGCAACTAATGAAAAACTGTTTTTT.

The chain links TRBV3-1 (or the pseudogene TRBV3-2) to TRBJ1-5; the D is unclear. The CDR3 length is 13 residues. Trimming shortened V by 1 base and J by 5 bases, and 6 bases separated the two germline ends. The germline V gene has CDR1 LGHDT and CDR2 YNNKEL (reference sequence). The CDR3 reads CASSQGPYQPQHF. DNA for the CDR3: TGTGCCAGCAGCCAAGGGCCGTATCAGCCCCAGCATTTT.

The CDR3 loop is CASSLGTGPGNTIYF. CDR3 DNA: TGTGCCAGCAGCTTAGGGACAGGGCCTGGAAACACCATATATTTT. The rearrangement joins TRBV7-6 to TRBJ1-3, with 8 bases that match TRBD1. This CDR3 has 15 residues. Germline V lookup: CDR1 SGHVS, CDR2 FNYEAQ. V dropped 1 base and J dropped 2; count of bases not matched to a gene: 1.

The CDR3 nucleotides read TGTGCCAGCAGCTTAATAGCGGGGGGGATAGAGACCCAGTACTTC. It encodes CASSLIAGGIETQYF. This chain joins TRBV5-6 and TRBJ2-5; the match to TRBD2 covers 11 bases. Germline V gene sequence: CDR1 SGHDT, CDR2 YYEEEE. Germline trimming cut 2 bases from V and 4 bases from J; bases unmatched to any gene: 4. The CDR3 loop spans 15 amino acids.

This chain joins TRBV11-2 and TRBJ1-1, with no clear D. V was clipped by 0 bases and J by 1 base, with 12 bases between them. This CDR3 comprises 16 residues. Germline assignment: CDR1 SGHAT and CDR2 FQNNGV. CDR3 nucleotides: TGTGCCAGCAGCTTAGAGGTATTGAACAGGAACACTGAAGCTTTCTTT. Translation gives CASSLEVLNRNTEAFF. Drawing the rest from reference TRBV11-2 and TRBJ1-1, the complete variable domain is EAGVAQSPRYKIIEKRQSVAFWCNPISGHATLYWYQQILGQGPKLLIQFQNNGVVDDSQLPKDRFSAERLKGVDSTLKIQPAKLEDSAVYLCASSLEVLNRNTEAFFGQGTRLTVV.

The chain employs TRBV7-9 and TRBJ1-4, with 12 bases identical to TRBD1. V was pared by 5 bases and J by 8 bases, with 6 bases of the junction left unmatched. CDR3 length: 15 residues. Germline V gives CDR1 SEHNR, CDR2 FQNEAQ (reference sequence). The CDR3: CASSPGQGAREKLFF. For the CDR3, the DNA is TGTGCCAGCAGCCCGGGACAGGGGGCTCGGGAAAAACTGTTTTTT.

In this sample, this clone turned up a few times. This sequence joins TRBV2 and TRBJ2-5; 9 nucleotides agree with TRBD2. The CDR3 runs to 15 residues. V dropped 2 bases and J dropped 1; count of bases not matched to a gene: 2. CDR1 is SNHLY and CDR2 is FYNNEI in the germline V gene. DNA for the CDR3: TGTGCCAGCAGTGAAATAGCGGGGGCCCAAGAGACCCAGTACTTC. Its protein is CASSEIAGAQETQYF.

J is TRBJ2-5 and V is TRBV19, with D unclear. The CDR3 loop spans 13 amino acids. V lost 1 base and J lost 3, with 6 bases in between. Germline loops: CDR1 LNHDA, CDR2 SQIVND (reference sequence). CDR3 nucleotide sequence: TGTGCCAGTAGTATAGTAAGGGAAGAGACCCAGTACTTC. It is translated as CASSIVREETQYF.

V gene TRBV7-9 combines with J gene TRBJ1-4, with 8 bases identical to TRBD1. Germline V gene data show CDR1 as SEHNR and CDR2 as FQNEAQ (reference sequence). V lost 3 bases to trimming and J lost 7 bases; unmatched junction nucleotides: 7. This CDR3 region has 15 residues. The CDR3 nucleotides are TGTGCCAGCAGCTTCAGACAGGGGAGAGGTGAAAAACTGTTTTTT. It is translated as CASSFRQGRGEKLFF.

About this clone itself: One end of the junction fails to match germline, which may point to a read error. V and J are TRBV6-1 and TRBJ2-5; D is possibly TRBD1 (5 bases). Germline V gene lookup returns CDR1 MNHNS and CDR2 SASEGT. This CDR3 has 14 amino acids. The CDR3 sequence is CASREDSPQETQYF. CDR3 sequence (DNA): TGTGCCAGCAGAGAAGACAGCCCGCAAGAGACCCAGTACTTC.

This CDR3 reads CASSLRQGTNTGELFF. CDR3 coding DNA: TGTGCCAGCAGCTTACGACAGGGAACGAACACCGGGGAGCTGTTTTTT. The chain employs TRBV7-8 and TRBJ2-2, with 7 positions matching TRBD1. After removal of 2 bases from V and 0 bases from J, the junction contained 3 bases not matched to a gene. Germline values: CDR1 SGHVS, CDR2 FQNEAQ. The CDR3 extends over 16 amino acids.

The chain carries TRBV5-4 and TRBJ1-2; D is undetermined. The CDR3 has 12 residues. Germline V CDR1 and CDR2: SGHNT, YYREEE (reference sequence). V was cut by 3 bases and J by 6 bases, with 9 bases left in between. CDR3: CASSSPGNGYTF. The DNA for the CDR3 is TGTGCCAGCAGCTCTCCGGGGAATGGCTACACCTTC.

This clone was found many times. The rearrangement links TRBV12-3 or TRBV12-4 to TRBJ2-1, with a tentative D call TRBD1 (5 bases). The V and J ends lost 8 bases and 9 bases respectively, with 11 bases between them. CDR3 size: 11 residues. The chain's CDR3 is CASGAGLEQFF. For the CDR3, the DNA is TGTGCCAGCGGGGCAGGGCTTGAGCAGTTCTTC.

The chain joins TRBV30 to TRBJ1-1, with TRBD1 matching over 7 bases. The J segment lost 4 bases and the V segment lost 2 bases, leaving 10 bases of the junction unmatched. Looked up from germline, CDR1 is GTSNPN and CDR2 is SVGIG (reference sequence). The CDR3 loop spans 15 amino acids. As DNA, the CDR3 is TGTGCCTGGAGTTGGGCGCGACAGGGAGGCACTGAAGCTTTCTTT. This encodes CAWSWARQGGTEAFF.

The rearrangement uses TRBV18 and TRBJ1-6, with 9 bases aligning to TRBD1. In germline, CDR1 is KGHSH, CDR2 LQKENI. This CDR3 comprises 15 residues. V shed 6 bases, J shed 7 bases, and the junction held 7 bases outside the gene matches. The CDR3 region has the DNA TGTGCCAGCTCGAAGCCGGGACAGGGAAATTCACCCCTCCACTTT. It translates to CASSKPGQGNSPLHF.

The genes are TRBV3-1 (or the pseudogene TRBV3-2) and TRBJ2-2, with a tentative D call TRBD2 (6 bases). Germline CDR1 is LGHDT and CDR2 is YNNKEL (reference sequence). CDR3 length equals 17 residues. V dropped 0 bases and J dropped 6 bases, with 17 bases sitting between them. The CDR3 coding sequence is TGTGCCAGCAGCCAAGATGGGGCCGGGAGAGTCCCCGGGGAGCTGTTTTTT. It encodes CASSQDGAGRVPGELFF.

The gene calls are TRBV12-3 or TRBV12-4 and TRBJ1-1; TRBD1 matches at 7 bases. The V and J ends lost 3 bases and 4 bases, in that order; junction bases with no gene match: 2. The CDR3 covers 13 residues. CDR3 bases: TGTGCCAGCAGTTTGAGGGGGCTCACTGAAGCTTTCTTT. Its protein product is CASSLRGLTEAFF.

This chain connects TRBV6-9 to TRBJ1-4; tentatively, D is TRBD1 (5 bases). V lost 9 bases to trimming and J lost 5 bases, with 7 bases between them. The CDR3 is 11 residues long. CDR1 MNHGY and CDR2 SVAAGI come from the germline V gene. The CDR3 spells CARRQNEKLFF. In nucleotides, the CDR3 is TGTGCCAGAAGACAGAATGAAAAACTGTTTTTT.

This clone is a singleton in its sample. The chain couples TRBV2 to TRBJ2-3; unclear D gene. From germline, CDR1 is SNHLY and CDR2 FYNNEI. Trimming removed 6 bases from V and 0 bases from J, with 16 bases in between. This CDR3 spans 16 amino acids. CDR3 residues: CASRVLDLASTDTQYF. The DNA for the CDR3 is TGTGCCAGCAGAGTTCTTGACCTTGCTAGCACAGATACGCAGTATTTT.

The CDR3 protein is CASRVETVLARHNEQFF. CDR3 DNA sequence: TGCGCCAGCAGGGTTGAGACCGTTCTAGCCCGACACAATGAGCAGTTCTTC. J is TRBJ2-1 and V is TRBV5-1; perhaps TRBD2 as D (5 bases). The CDR3 totals 17 residues. Deletions cut 5 bases from V and 5 bases from J, with 23 bases between. Germline V lookup: CDR1 SGHRS, CDR2 YFSETQ.

This clone has only a few counts. The chain has TRBV28 and TRBJ2-1; no clear D gene. This CDR3 is 15 amino acids long. V shed 3 bases and J shed 2 bases, with 11 bases lying between them. CDR1 is MDHEN and CDR2 is SYDVKM in the germline V gene. The CDR3 here is CASSFVQKTYNEQFF. CDR3 bases: TGTGCCAGCAGTTTTGTACAAAAAACCTACAATGAGCAGTTCTTC.

V is TRBV7-9 and J is TRBJ1-6, with D perhaps TRBD1 (5 bases). V lost 5 bases to trimming and J lost 8 bases, with 10 bases between them. Germline-derived CDR1 and CDR2 are SEHNR and FQNEAQ (reference sequence). The CDR3 runs 13 residues. CDR3 sequence (DNA): TGTGCCAGCAGCCGGGACTTCGATTCACCCCTCCACTTT. Amino acids: CASSRDFDSPLHF.